The 29 T cell receptor beta chains in this list originate from one sample, sequenced in a study of spatial heterogeneity in lung cancer. The time point: sample taken at primary tumor resection. The input material, whole RNA from tumor, nontumor lung or frozen PBMC, was sequenced unsorted. Using its own MiXCR run on the 5' RACE reads, TCRdb lists one record per CDR3 protein. Of some 50,000 distinct CDR3 sequences in the sample, less than 8.5% were seen once. The material was PBMCs, obtained at surgery. The receptors were sampled from a female donor with early-stage non-small cell lung cancer.

This clonotype was seen a handful of times. V gene TRBV5-4 combines with J gene TRBJ2-3; D may be TRBD1 (5 bases). The V gene's germline CDR1 is SGHNT and CDR2 YYREEE (reference sequence). This CDR3 is 14 amino acids long. Trimming pared 0 bases from V and 5 bases from J, leaving 10 bases between. The CDR3 nucleotides read TGTGCCAGCAGCTTGGGGCAGGGCAGAGATACGCAGTATTTT. Translated, it gives CASSLGQGRDTQYF.

In this sample, this clonotype turned up a few times. This chain joins TRBV7-6 and TRBJ1-2, with 7 bases identical to TRBD1. V lost 6 bases to trimming and J lost 6 bases; unmatched junction nucleotides: 10. Germline CDR1 and CDR2: SGHVS and FNYEAQ. This CDR3 has 14 residues. The CDR3 reads CASSPRYRGDGYTF. CDR3 in DNA: TGTGCCAGCAGTCCGCGGTACAGGGGTGATGGCTACACCTTC.

The chain couples TRBV7-2 to TRBJ2-3; maybe TRBD1 (6 bases). V dropped 5 bases and J dropped 4 bases, with 25 bases sitting between them. The CDR3 loop spans 18 amino acids. The germline V gene encodes CDR1 SGHTA and CDR2 FQGNSA. The CDR3 protein is CASSPQGSRARIADTQYF. The CDR3, as DNA: TGTGCCAGCAGCCCCCAGGGGTCTCGCGCCCGGATCGCAGATACGCAGTATTTT.

This clonotype appeared many times. The V gene is TRBV7-2, the J gene TRBJ1-1, with unresolved D. The ends were cut back, 2 bases at V and 2 bases at J, with 12 bases in the middle. From germline, CDR1 is SGHTA and CDR2 FQGNSA. The CDR3 is 15 residues long. CDR3 nucleotides: TGTGCCAGCAGCTTAACGAGCAAAGGAAACACTGAAGCTTTCTTT. Its translation: CASSLTSKGNTEAFF.

The sample holds many counts of this clonotype. This chain uses TRBV4-3 with TRBJ2-7; D uncertain. Per germline, CDR1 LGHNA and CDR2 YSLEER. With 5 bases removed from V and 3 bases from J, the gap between germline ends came to 11 bases. CDR3 length: 13 residues. The CDR3 here is CASSSYVYYEQYF. CDR3 nucleotides: TGCGCCAGCAGCTCTTATGTGTACTACGAGCAGTACTTC.

Many counts were recorded for this clonotype. This rearrangement joins TRBV3-1 to TRBJ1-1; D is unresolved. The germline gives CDR1 LGHDT, CDR2 YNNKEL (reference sequence). There are 16 residues in the CDR3. V was trimmed by 0 bases and J by 0 bases, leaving 11 bases between them. CDR3 nucleotides: TGTGCCAGCAGCCAAGATAATCGGAAAATGAACACTGAAGCTTTCTTT. Protein: CASSQDNRKMNTEAFF.

This clonotype occurred many times. V gene TRBV4-2 combines with J gene TRBJ2-7; D perhaps matches TRBD1 (6 bases). CDR3 length: 16 residues. CDR1 is LGHNA and CDR2 is YNFKEQ in the germline V gene. Trimming left V 0 bases short and J 6 bases short, with 18 bases between. This CDR3 is CASSQDLGAGESEQYF. The CDR3 DNA reads as TGTGCCAGCAGCCAAGATCTTGGGGCAGGGGAAAGCGAGCAGTACTTC.

The V and J genes are TRBV20-1 and TRBJ2-1; 8 bases are shared with TRBD2. Trimming removed 5 bases from V and 4 bases from J; junction bases left unmatched: 7. This CDR3 comprises 14 residues. Germline CDR1 and CDR2: DFQATT and SNEGSKA (reference sequence). The CDR3 bases are TGCAGTGCTGATCACAGCGGGGGATACAATGAGCAGTTCTTC. This sequence encodes CSADHSGGYNEQFF.

Only a few counts were recorded for this clonotype. The V call is TRBV5-5, the J call TRBJ1-5; unclear D gene. Germline V gene data show CDR1 as SGHKS and CDR2 as YYEKEE (reference sequence). Trimming left V 0 bases short and J 3 bases short, with 1 base between. This CDR3 has 12 amino acids. CDR3: CASSLANQPQHF. CDR3 DNA sequence: TGTGCCAGCAGCTTGGCCAATCAGCCCCAGCATTTT.

In this sample, this clonotype turned up a few times. V usage is TRBV6-5 and J usage is TRBJ2-7, with 7 bases fitting TRBD1. The CDR3 extends over 12 amino acids. J lost 6 bases, V lost 7 bases, and 6 bases had no gene match. Germline assignment: CDR1 MNHEY and CDR2 SVGAGI. CDR3 in amino acids: CASTDRVGEQYF. CDR3 in DNA: TGTGCCAGCACTGACAGGGTCGGCGAGCAGTACTTC.

This clonotype was found many times. The chain recombines TRBV6-2 or TRBV6-3 with TRBJ2-1, with no clear D. V lost 4 bases and J lost 0, with 10 bases in between. The length of the CDR3 is 15 residues. Germline V CDR1 and CDR2: MNHEY, SVGEGT. CDR3 residues: CASSFFAASYNEQFF. CDR3 sequence (DNA): TGTGCCAGCAGTTTCTTCGCGGCCTCCTACAATGAGCAGTTCTTC.

The CDR3 nucleotides read TGTGCCAGCAGTTACACTAGATCCTACGAGCAGTACTTC. Protein product: CASSYTRSYEQYF. This chain connects TRBV6-5 to TRBJ2-7; weak D call: TRBD2 (5 bases). CDR1 is MNHEY and CDR2 is SVGAGI in the germline V gene. The V end was cut by 2 bases, the J end by 1 base, with 6 bases between. This CDR3 has 13 amino acids.

This clonotype was counted ten times or more. The J gene is TRBJ2-7, the V gene TRBV6-1; TRBD1 aligns across 9 bases. Germline V gene sequence: CDR1 MNHNS, CDR2 SASEGT. This CDR3 has 16 residues. V gave up 0 bases and J gave up 3 bases; unmatched junction bases: 6. Here the CDR3 DNA reads TGTGCCAGCAGTGAAGCTTCGGGACAGGGCGGCTACGAGCAGTACTTC. It specifies CASSEASGQGGYEQYF.

This clonotype was counted only a few times. The chain carries TRBV29-1 and TRBJ1-4, with a weak D call TRBD1 (5 bases). The CDR3 totals 16 residues. Germline V gene lookup returns CDR1 SQVTM and CDR2 ANQGSEA. Trimming cost V 4 bases and J 0 bases, with 15 bases left between them. CDR3 bases: TGCAGCGTTGGAACCGGGACGGTAACAACTAATGAAAAACTGTTTTTT. This codes for CSVGTGTVTTNEKLFF.

This clonotype was picked up many times. The genes are TRBV7-2 and TRBJ2-7, with 9 bases lining up with TRBD2. The germline V gene has CDR1 SGHTA and CDR2 FQGNSA. With 4 bases clipped from V and 2 bases from J, the junction kept 6 bases outside the gene matches. The CDR3 has 15 amino acids. CDR3 nucleotides: TGTGCCAGCAGCTCCTCTAGCGGGGCAACCTACGAGCAGTACTTC. It yields the protein CASSSSSGATYEQYF.

The chain employs TRBV28 and TRBJ2-7; D perhaps matches TRBD1 (5 bases). The germline V gene encodes CDR1 MDHEN and CDR2 SYDVKM. CDR3 length: 15 amino acids. Trimming took off 7 bases at V and 4 bases at J, with 20 bases between the two ends. The DNA for the CDR3 is TGTGCCAGCACCGCATCCCAGGGTGGGCTTTACGAGCAGTACTTC. Translating it yields CASTASQGGLYEQYF.

This chain links TRBV9 with TRBJ2-2, with a tentative D call TRBD2 (6 bases). Trimming shortened V by 1 base and J by 1 base, and 26 bases separated the two germline ends. The length of the CDR3 is 21 residues. Germline V gene lookup returns CDR1 SGDLS and CDR2 YYNGEE. This CDR3 is CASSVPSRAGPPTRNTGELFF. Here the CDR3 DNA reads TGTGCCAGCAGCGTACCGTCCCGAGCGGGTCCACCGACGAGGAACACCGGGGAGCTGTTTTTT. Looking up the rest from reference TRBV9 and TRBJ2-2 gives the full variable domain: DSGVTQTPKHLITATGQRVTLRCSPRSGDLSVYWYQQSLDQGLQFLIQYYNGEERAKGNILERFSAQQFPDLHSELNLSSLELGDSALYFCASSVPSRAGPPTRNTGELFFGEGSRLTVL.

This clonotype was detected only a few times. The chain combines TRBV10-3 with TRBJ2-3; possibly TRBD1 for D (6 bases). In germline, CDR1 is ENHRY, CDR2 SYGVKD. V lost 3 bases, J lost 3 bases, and 10 bases lay in between. The CDR3 is made up of 14 amino acids. The CDR3 here is CAISDRQGTDTQYF. As DNA, the CDR3 is TGTGCCATCAGTGACCGCCAGGGGACAGATACGCAGTATTTT.

In DNA, the CDR3 is TGTGCCAGCAGTGTGGGGTCTGGGGCCAACGTCCTGACTTTC. This translates into CASSVGSGANVLTF. The chain combines TRBV2 with TRBJ2-6; D is undetermined. The CDR3 is 14 residues long. With 4 bases removed from V and 1 base from J, the gap between germline ends came to 5 bases. The germline V gene encodes CDR1 SNHLY and CDR2 FYNNEI.

The chain combines TRBV6-1 with TRBJ2-1; D gene ambiguous. This CDR3 contains 13 residues. CDR1 and CDR2 (germline): MNHNS, SASEGT. The germline V and J ends were trimmed by 6 bases and 13 bases, with 19 bases remaining between them. The CDR3 is CASRESGIGYQFF. The CDR3 DNA reads as TGTGCCAGCAGAGAATCCGGCATCGGGTATCAGTTCTTC.

J is TRBJ2-5 and V is TRBV20-1, with D unresolved. V lost 1 base to trimming and J lost 1 base, with 10 bases between them. The CDR3 sequence is 14 residues long. Per germline, CDR1 DFQATT and CDR2 SNEGSKA (reference sequence). CDR3 region: CSARGGQFQETQYF. In DNA, the CDR3 is TGCAGTGCTAGAGGGGGTCAATTCCAAGAGACCCAGTACTTC.

This clonotype ranks as medium-sized (0.01 to 0.1%). V is TRBV29-1 and J is TRBJ1-2; the D is unclear. V lost 6 bases and J lost 4, with 9 bases in between. This CDR3 is built from 11 residues. CDR1 and CDR2 (germline): SQVTM, ANQGSEA. CDR3 sequence: CSVLDGYGYTF. CDR3 DNA sequence: TGCAGCGTGTTGGACGGCTATGGCTACACCTTC.

This clonotype was counted at least ten times. J is TRBJ1-3 and V is TRBV7-9, with 8 bases fitting TRBD1. Per germline, CDR1 SEHNR and CDR2 FQNEAQ (reference sequence). There are 17 residues in the CDR3. V trimming: 5 bases; J trimming: 0 bases; junction bases outside the gene matches: 9. The CDR3 DNA follows: TGTGCCAGCAGCCCCGGACAGGGCCACCTCTCTGGAAACACCATATATTTT. This translates into CASSPGQGHLSGNTIYF.

At least ten counts were recorded for this clonotype. The chain employs TRBV7-9 and TRBJ2-7; a possible D gene is TRBD1 (6 bases). Germline V lookup: CDR1 SEHNR, CDR2 FQNEAQ (reference sequence). V was clipped by 5 bases and J by 3 bases, with 26 bases between them. There are 18 residues in the CDR3. The DNA of the CDR3 is TGTGCCAGCAGCCTACCCCAAACTGCGCGGACAGTCAACTACGAGCAGTACTTC. It codes for CASSLPQTARTVNYEQYF.

The chain recombines TRBV20-1 with TRBJ1-2, with a possible D match to TRBD1 (6 bases). The CDR3 is made up of 12 amino acids. V was clipped by 7 bases and J by 8 bases, with 17 bases between them. Germline lookup yields CDR1 DFQATT and CDR2 SNEGSKA (reference sequence). In DNA, the CDR3 is TGCAGTGGCCCCAAGGACAGTAGGGGCTACACCTTC. This translates into CSGPKDSRGYTF.

About this clonotype itself: This may be a read error, as it is one base from a much larger clone. The chain employs TRBV11-1 and TRBJ2-1; no firm D call. This CDR3 is built from 12 residues. Trimming removed 5 bases from V and 8 bases from J, with 10 bases in between. Germline V gives CDR1 SGHAT, CDR2 FQDESV (reference sequence). This chain's CDR3 is CASSTMIDEQFF. The DNA for the CDR3 is TGTGCCAGCAGCACTATGATCGATGAGCAGTTCTTC.

Many counts were recorded for this clonotype. V is TRBV6-5 and J is TRBJ1-5; tentatively, D is TRBD1 (5 bases). V lost 6 bases and J lost 5, with 17 bases in between. Germline V gene sequence: CDR1 MNHEY, CDR2 SVGAGI. This CDR3 contains 15 residues. CDR3 DNA sequence: TGTGCCAGCAGCCCCCAGGGATTCGGGGATCAGCCCCAGCATTTT. It translates to CASSPQGFGDQPQHF.

This clonotype was counted ten times or more. V usage is TRBV29-1 and J usage is TRBJ2-3; D might be TRBD2 (6 bases). Trimming took off 5 bases at V and 1 base at J, with 10 bases between the two ends. Germline lookup yields CDR1 SQVTM and CDR2 ANQGSEA. This CDR3 comprises 13 residues. The CDR3 sequence is CSVRSGGTDTQYF. CDR3 sequence (DNA): TGCAGCGTTCGATCGGGGGGCACAGATACGCAGTATTTT.

The rearrangement joins TRBV29-1 to TRBJ1-3; D gene ambiguous. Germline-derived CDR1 and CDR2 are SQVTM and ANQGSEA. Trimming took off 6 bases at V and 4 bases at J, with 7 bases between the two ends. The CDR3 has 11 amino acids. CDR3 amino acids: CSVKDGNTIYF. Here the CDR3 DNA reads TGCAGCGTCAAGGACGGAAACACCATATATTTT.